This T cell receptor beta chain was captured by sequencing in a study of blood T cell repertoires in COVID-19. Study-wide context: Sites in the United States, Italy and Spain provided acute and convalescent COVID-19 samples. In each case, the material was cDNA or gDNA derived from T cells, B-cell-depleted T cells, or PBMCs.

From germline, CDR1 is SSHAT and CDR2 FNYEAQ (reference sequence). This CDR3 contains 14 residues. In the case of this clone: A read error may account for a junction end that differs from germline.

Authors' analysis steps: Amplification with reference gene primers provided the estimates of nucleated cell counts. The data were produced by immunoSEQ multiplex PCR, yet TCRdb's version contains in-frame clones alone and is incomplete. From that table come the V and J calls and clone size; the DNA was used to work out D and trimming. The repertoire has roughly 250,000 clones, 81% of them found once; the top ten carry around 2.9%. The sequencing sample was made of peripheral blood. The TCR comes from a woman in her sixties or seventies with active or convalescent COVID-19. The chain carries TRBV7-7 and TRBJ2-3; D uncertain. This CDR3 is CASSLGPSTDTQYF. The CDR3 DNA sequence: TGTGCTAGCAGCCTAGGGCCTAGCACAGATACGCAGTATTTT.